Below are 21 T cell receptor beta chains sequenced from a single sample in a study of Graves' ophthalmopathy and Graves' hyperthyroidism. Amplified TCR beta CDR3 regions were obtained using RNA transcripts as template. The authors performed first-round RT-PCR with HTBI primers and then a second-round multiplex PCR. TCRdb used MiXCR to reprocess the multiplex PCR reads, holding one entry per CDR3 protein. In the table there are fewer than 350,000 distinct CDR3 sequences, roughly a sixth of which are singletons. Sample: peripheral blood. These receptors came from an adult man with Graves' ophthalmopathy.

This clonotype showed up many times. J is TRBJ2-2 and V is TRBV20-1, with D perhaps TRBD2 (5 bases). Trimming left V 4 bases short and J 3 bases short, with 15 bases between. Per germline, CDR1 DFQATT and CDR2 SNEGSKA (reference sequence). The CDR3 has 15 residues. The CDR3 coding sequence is TGCAGTGCTAAAGAGGGAGAAGTGGACACCGGGGAGCTGTTTTTT. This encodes CSAKEGEVDTGELFF.

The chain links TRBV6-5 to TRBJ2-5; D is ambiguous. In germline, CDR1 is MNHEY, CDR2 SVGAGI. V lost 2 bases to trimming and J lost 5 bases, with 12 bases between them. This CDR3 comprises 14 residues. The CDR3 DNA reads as TGTGCCAGCAGTTACGCTACCTATGGGGAGACCCAGTACTTC. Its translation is CASSYATYGETQYF.

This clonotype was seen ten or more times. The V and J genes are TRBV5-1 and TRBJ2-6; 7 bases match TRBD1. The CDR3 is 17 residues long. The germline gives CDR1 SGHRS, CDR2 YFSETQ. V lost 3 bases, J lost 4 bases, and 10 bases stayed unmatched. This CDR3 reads CASSSDRMYSGANVLTF. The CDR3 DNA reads TGCGCCAGCAGCTCGGACAGGATGTATTCCGGGGCCAACGTCCTGACTTTC.

The CDR3 nucleotides are TGTGCCAGCAGCCAATACACGGAGACCCAGTACTTC. Its protein product is CASSQYTETQYF. The V call is TRBV3-1, the J call TRBJ2-5; D unclear. The CDR3 spans 12 residues. V lost 2 bases and J 5 bases, leaving 6 bases between the germline ends. CDR1 and CDR2 (germline): LGHDT, YNNKEL (reference sequence).

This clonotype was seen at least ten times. The DNA for the CDR3 is TGTGCCAGCAGCTTAGAGGGGGCGTGGACGGGGGAGACCCAGTACTTC. Its translation: CASSLEGAWTGETQYF. The genes are TRBV7-8 and TRBJ2-5, with 7 positions matching TRBD1. Germline assignment: CDR1 SGHVS and CDR2 FQNEAQ. J was trimmed by 5 bases and V by 1 base; bases with no gene match: 10. This CDR3 is 16 amino acids long.

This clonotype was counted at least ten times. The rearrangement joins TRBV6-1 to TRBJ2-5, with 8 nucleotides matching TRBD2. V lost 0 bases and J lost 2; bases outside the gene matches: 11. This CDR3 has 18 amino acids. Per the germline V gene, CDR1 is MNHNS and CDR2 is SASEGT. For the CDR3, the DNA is TGTGCCAGCAGTGAAGCGCGAAGCGGGGGACCGAATCAAGAGACCCAGTACTTC. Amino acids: CASSEARSGGPNQETQYF.

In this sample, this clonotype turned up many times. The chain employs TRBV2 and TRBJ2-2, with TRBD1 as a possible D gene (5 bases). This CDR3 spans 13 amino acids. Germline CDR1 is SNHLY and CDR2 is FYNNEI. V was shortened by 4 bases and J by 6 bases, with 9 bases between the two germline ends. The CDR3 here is CASSASGPGELFF. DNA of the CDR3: TGTGCCAGCAGTGCGTCAGGGCCCGGGGAGCTGTTTTTT.

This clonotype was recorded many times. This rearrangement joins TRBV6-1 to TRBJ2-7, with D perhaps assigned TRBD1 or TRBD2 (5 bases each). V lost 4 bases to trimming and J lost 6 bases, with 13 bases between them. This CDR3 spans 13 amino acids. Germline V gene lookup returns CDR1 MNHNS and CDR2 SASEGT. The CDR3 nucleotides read TGTGCCAGCAGTGGGGGGTACGAGGCCGAGCAGTACTTC. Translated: CASSGGYEAEQYF.

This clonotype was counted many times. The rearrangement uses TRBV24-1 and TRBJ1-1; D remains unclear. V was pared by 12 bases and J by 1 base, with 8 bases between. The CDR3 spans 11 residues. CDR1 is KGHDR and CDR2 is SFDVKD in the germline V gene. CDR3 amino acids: CAPTANTEAFF. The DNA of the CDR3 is TGTGCCCCTACGGCGAACACTGAAGCTTTCTTT.

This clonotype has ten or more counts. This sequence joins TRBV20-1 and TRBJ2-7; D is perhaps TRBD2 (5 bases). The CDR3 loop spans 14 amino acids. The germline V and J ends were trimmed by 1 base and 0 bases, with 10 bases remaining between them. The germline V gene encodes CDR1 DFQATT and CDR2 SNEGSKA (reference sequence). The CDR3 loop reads CSARVFGGSYEQYF. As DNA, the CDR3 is TGCAGTGCTAGAGTTTTCGGAGGCTCCTACGAGCAGTACTTC.

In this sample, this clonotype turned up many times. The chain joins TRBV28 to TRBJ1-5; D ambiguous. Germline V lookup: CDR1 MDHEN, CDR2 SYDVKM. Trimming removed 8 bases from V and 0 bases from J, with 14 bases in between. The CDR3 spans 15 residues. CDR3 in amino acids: CASQPDWYSNQPQHF. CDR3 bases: TGTGCCAGCCAGCCGGACTGGTATAGCAATCAGCCCCAGCATTTT.

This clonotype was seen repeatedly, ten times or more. CDR3 sequence (DNA): TGTGCCAGCAGCTTGGCCGTAGCTAACACTGAAGCTTTCTTT. It codes for CASSLAVANTEAFF. V and J are TRBV5-4 and TRBJ1-1; D uncertain. CDR3 length equals 14 residues. Trimming shortened V by 0 bases and J by 2 bases, and 8 bases separated the two germline ends. Per the germline V gene, CDR1 is SGHNT and CDR2 is YYREEE (reference sequence).

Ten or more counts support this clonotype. In DNA, the CDR3 is TGTGCCAGCAGTTTCCCCGCCGGGACAAACTATGGCTACACCTTC. It encodes CASSFPAGTNYGYTF. J is TRBJ1-2 and V is TRBV28; D possibly corresponds to TRBD1 (6 bases). Germline CDR1 is MDHEN and CDR2 is SYDVKM. This CDR3 region has 15 residues. Trimming shortened V by 3 bases and J by 2 bases, and 13 bases separated the two germline ends.

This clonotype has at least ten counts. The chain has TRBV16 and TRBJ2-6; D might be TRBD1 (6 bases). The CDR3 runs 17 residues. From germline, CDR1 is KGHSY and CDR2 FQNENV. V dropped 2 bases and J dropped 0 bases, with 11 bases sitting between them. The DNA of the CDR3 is TGTGCCAGCAGCCAACCCGGACAGCACTCTGGGGCCAACGTCCTGACTTTC. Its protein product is CASSQPGQHSGANVLTF.

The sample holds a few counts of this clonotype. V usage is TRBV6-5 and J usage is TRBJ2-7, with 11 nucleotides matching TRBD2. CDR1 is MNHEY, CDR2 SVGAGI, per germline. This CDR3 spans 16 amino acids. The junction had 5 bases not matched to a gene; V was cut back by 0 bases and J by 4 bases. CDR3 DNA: TGTGCCAGCAGTTACTCGACACTAGCGGGAGAATACGAGCAGTACTTC. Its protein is CASSYSTLAGEYEQYF.

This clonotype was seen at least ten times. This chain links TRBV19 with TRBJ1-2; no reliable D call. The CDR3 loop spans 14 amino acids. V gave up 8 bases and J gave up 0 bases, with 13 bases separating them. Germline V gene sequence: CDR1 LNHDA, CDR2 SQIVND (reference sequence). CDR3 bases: TGTGCCAGTGCGGGTGGGAGCGCTAACTATGGCTACACCTTC. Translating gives CASAGGSANYGYTF.

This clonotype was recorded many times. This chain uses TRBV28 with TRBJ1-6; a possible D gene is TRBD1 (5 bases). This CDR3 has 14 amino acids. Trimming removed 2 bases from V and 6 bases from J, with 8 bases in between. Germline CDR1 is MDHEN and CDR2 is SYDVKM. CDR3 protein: CASSLQGTNSPLHF. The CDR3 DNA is TGTGCCAGCAGTTTACAGGGAACTAATTCACCCCTCCACTTT.

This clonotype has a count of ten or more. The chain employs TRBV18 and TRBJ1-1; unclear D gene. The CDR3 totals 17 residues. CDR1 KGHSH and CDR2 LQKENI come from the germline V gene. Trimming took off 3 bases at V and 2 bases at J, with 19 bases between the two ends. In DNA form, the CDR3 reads TGTGCCAGCTCACCCTCTCTGTCAGGAGGCCCCAACACTGAAGCTTTCTTT. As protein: CASSPSLSGGPNTEAFF.

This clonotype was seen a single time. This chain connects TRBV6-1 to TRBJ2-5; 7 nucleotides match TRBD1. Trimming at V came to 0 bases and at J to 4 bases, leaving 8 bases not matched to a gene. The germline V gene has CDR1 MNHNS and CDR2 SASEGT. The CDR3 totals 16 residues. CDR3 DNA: TGTGCCAGCAGTGAAGCAAGAGGGGACAGATCAGAGACCCAGTACTTC. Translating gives CASSEARGDRSETQYF.

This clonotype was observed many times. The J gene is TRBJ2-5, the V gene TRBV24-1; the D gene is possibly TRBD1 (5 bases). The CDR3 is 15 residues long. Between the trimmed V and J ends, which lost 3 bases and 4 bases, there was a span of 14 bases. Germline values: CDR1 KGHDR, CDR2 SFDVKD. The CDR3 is CATSDPTRVGETQYF. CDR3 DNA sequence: TGTGCCACCAGTGATCCAACCAGGGTGGGAGAGACCCAGTACTTC.

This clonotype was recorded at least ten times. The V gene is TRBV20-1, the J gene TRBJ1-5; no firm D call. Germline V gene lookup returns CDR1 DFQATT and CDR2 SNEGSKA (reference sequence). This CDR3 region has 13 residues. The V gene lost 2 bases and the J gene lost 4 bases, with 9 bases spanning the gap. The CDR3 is CSARPQLNQPQHF. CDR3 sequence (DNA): TGCAGTGCTAGACCCCAGCTGAATCAGCCCCAGCATTTT.